Sequencing of this TCR beta chain was carried out in a study of T cell responses to AZD1222 COVID-19 vaccine. Study-wide points: A mostly white British donor set with more females was recruited, and clonal diversity was possibly underestimated. Nearly half of spike-specific TCRs reportedly target unmutated variant regions. Repertoires were sampled only after the peak T cell response.

Concerning this clone: Antigen: not known.

Sequencing used immunoSEQ multiplex PCR; TCRdb keeps in-frame clones, though not all of them. The table lists 70,000 to 75,000 clones, 80% of them singletons. Germline V gives CDR1 SGDLS, CDR2 YYNGEE. The V end was cut by 4 bases, the J end by 2 bases, with 16 bases between. This CDR3 contains 16 residues. Pooling of second doses given at about 4 or about 12 weeks was done. Here the sequenced sample was peripheral blood, taken 28 days after the second AZD1222 dose. The receptor's source is an adult who received the AZD1222 COVID-19 vaccine. The V and J genes are TRBV9 and TRBJ2-1; weak D call: TRBD1 (5 bases). As DNA, the CDR3 is TGTGCCAGCAGCCCTCGGGCAGGGTGGGCCTACAATGAGCAGTTCTTC. As protein: CASSPRAGWAYNEQFF. Looking up the rest from reference TRBV9 and TRBJ2-1 gives the full variable domain: DSGVTQTPKHLITATGQRVTLRCSPRSGDLSVYWYQQSLDQGLQFLIQYYNGEERAKGNILERFSAQQFPDLHSELNLSSLELGDSALYFCASSPRAGWAYNEQFFGPGTRLTVL.